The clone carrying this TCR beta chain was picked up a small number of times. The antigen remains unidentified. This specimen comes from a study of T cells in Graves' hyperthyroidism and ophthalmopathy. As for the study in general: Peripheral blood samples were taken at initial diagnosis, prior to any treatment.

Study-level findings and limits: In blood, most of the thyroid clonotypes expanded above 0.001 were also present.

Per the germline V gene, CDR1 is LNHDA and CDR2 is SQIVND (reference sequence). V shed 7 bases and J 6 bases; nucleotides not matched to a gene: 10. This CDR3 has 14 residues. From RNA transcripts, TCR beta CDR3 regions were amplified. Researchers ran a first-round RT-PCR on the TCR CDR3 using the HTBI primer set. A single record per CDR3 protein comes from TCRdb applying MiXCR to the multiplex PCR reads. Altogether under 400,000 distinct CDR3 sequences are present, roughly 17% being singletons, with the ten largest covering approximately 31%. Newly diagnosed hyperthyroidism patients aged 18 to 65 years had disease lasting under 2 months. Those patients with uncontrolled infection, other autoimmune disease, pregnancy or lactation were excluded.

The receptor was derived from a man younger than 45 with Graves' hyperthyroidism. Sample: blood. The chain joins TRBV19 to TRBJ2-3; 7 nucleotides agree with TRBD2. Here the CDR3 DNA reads TGTGCCAGTACCCGGGGGGATATATTGGATACGCAGTATTTT. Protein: CASTRGDILDTQYF.